This T cell receptor (beta chain) was documented in a study of neoadjuvant anti-PD-1 for oral cavity cancer. Study-level results: Treg/Th17 ratio rose with pretreatment blood and fell with post-treatment tumor TCRbeta clonality.

Time point in this sample: after neoadjuvant nivolumab, at surgical resection. This CDR3 has 17 residues. V shed 3 bases, J shed 0 bases, and the junction held 6 bases outside the gene matches. The V gene's germline CDR1 is MGHRA and CDR2 YSYEKL. Most PBMC samples had roughly 0.45 ug input DNA in six replicates. Libraries were prepared by immunoSEQ multiplex PCR; TCRdb keeps only in-frame clonotypes and omits some of them. The sample yields approximately 30,000 clones, around four fifths seen once. This clone appeared a few times. The antigen is not known. The chain couples TRBV4-1 to TRBJ2-3; 10 bases agree with TRBD2. This receptor was taken from a person aged 35-79 years with oral cavity squamous cell carcinoma. Sample: PBMCs, taken after nivolumab (anti-PD-1) treatment. CDR3 DNA: TGCGCCAGCAGCCAGACTTGGACTAGCGGTAGCACAGATACGCAGTATTTT. It specifies CASSQTWTSGSTDTQYF.